The following is a TCR beta chain sequence with its context. Its target is unknown. The data were obtained in a study of T-cell reconstitution after alpha-beta-depleted transplantation in children. Study-level results: Some patients' high day-60 TCRbeta diversity was attributed to recipient cells surviving conditioning. The main origin of T-cell counts and diversity one year after transplant was newly produced T cells. After transplant, at about two months, alpha-beta T cells were reportedly derived from several hundred expanded graft clones.

Library preparation (for TCRbeta) was performed with unique molecular identifiers. TCRdb redid the calling of the PCR reads with MiXCR, one entry per CDR3 protein. The repertoire holds just over 950,000 distinct CDR3 sequences, about 30% seen once, with over 25% in the top ten. V lost 5 bases and J lost 4, with 20 bases in between. This CDR3 contains 16 residues. The germline gives CDR1 SEHNR, CDR2 FQNEAQ (reference sequence). V usage is TRBV7-9 and J usage is TRBJ1-2, with D possibly matching TRBD1 (5 bases). The starting material was PBMCs, mostly from graft donor cells, obtained 360 days after TCRalphabeta/CD19-depleted stem cell transplant. The source of this sequence is a boy under three years old who had a stem cell transplant for SCID, so the T cells may come from the graft donor. CDR3 sequence (DNA): TGTGCCAGCAGCCACTTGGGGATCCAGGACATCTATGGCTACACCTTC. Its translation: CASSHLGIQDIYGYTF.